The 5 T cell receptor beta chains in this list originate from one sample, sequenced in a study of blood T cell repertoires in COVID-19. Some clones are missing from TCRdb's copy, which holds only in-frame ones; the method was immunoSEQ multiplex PCR. The repertoire consists of more than 250,000 clones, with around four fifths occurring once and the leading ten covering roughly 4.5%. Sequenced sample: peripheral blood. Every receptor here comes from a man in his 60s who had recovered from COVID-19.

The chain recombines TRBV28 with TRBJ1-6; TRBD1 matches 7 bases. CDR3 length: 13 amino acids. With 6 bases clipped from V and 5 bases from J, the junction kept 1 base outside the gene matches. CDR1 and CDR2 from the germline V gene are MDHEN and SYDVKM. Here the CDR3 reads CASRGTDNSPLHF. The CDR3 region has the DNA TGTGCCAGCAGGGGGACAGATAATTCACCCCTCCACTTT.

This clone was recorded only once. This rearrangement joins TRBV20-1 to TRBJ2-1; 10 nucleotides line up with TRBD1. V lost 3 bases to trimming and J lost 3 bases; unmatched junction nucleotides: 5. In germline, CDR1 is DFQATT, CDR2 SNEGSKA (reference sequence). The CDR3 is made up of 15 amino acids. The chain's CDR3 is CSASQRDRGYNEQFF. In nucleotides, the CDR3 is TGCAGTGCTAGTCAAAGGGACAGGGGCTACAATGAGCAGTTCTTC.

The chain employs TRBV29-1 and TRBJ2-6; no firm D call. The CDR3 is made up of 15 amino acids. V gave up 2 bases and J gave up 0 bases, with 8 bases separating them. The germline V gene encodes CDR1 SQVTM and CDR2 ANQGSEA. The CDR3 sequence is CSVEWANSGANVLTF. The CDR3 nucleotides read TGCAGCGTTGAATGGGCCAACTCTGGGGCCAACGTCCTGACTTTC.

The rearrangement uses TRBV9 and TRBJ2-7, with 11 bases matching TRBD2. The CDR3 consists of 16 residues. V gave up 0 bases and J gave up 2 bases; unmatched junction bases: 4. Germline V gene lookup returns CDR1 SGDLS and CDR2 YYNGEE. The CDR3 region is CASSVGLAGGAYEQYF. CDR3 DNA sequence: TGTGCCAGCAGCGTAGGGCTAGCGGGGGGTGCCTACGAGCAGTACTTC.

The chain is built from TRBV19 and TRBJ1-1, with 10 nucleotides matching TRBD1. CDR3 length: 14 residues. Germline values: CDR1 LNHDA, CDR2 SQIVND (reference sequence). Trimming removed 6 bases from V and 4 bases from J; junction bases left unmatched: 5. CDR3 protein: CASSPTGGITEAFF. The CDR3 DNA reads as TGTGCCAGTAGCCCGACAGGGGGCATCACTGAAGCTTTCTTT.